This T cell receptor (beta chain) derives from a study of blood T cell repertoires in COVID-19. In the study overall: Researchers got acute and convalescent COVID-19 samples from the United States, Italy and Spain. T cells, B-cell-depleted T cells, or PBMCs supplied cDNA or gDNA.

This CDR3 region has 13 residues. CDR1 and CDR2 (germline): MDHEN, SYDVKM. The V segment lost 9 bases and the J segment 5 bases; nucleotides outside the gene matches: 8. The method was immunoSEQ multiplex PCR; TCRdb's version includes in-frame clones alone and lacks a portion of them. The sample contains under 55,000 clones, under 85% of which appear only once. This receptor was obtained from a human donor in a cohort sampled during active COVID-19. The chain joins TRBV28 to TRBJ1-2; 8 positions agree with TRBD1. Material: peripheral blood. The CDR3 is CASHDRGFYGYTF. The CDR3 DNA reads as TGTGCCAGTCACGACAGGGGCTTTTATGGCTACACCTTC.